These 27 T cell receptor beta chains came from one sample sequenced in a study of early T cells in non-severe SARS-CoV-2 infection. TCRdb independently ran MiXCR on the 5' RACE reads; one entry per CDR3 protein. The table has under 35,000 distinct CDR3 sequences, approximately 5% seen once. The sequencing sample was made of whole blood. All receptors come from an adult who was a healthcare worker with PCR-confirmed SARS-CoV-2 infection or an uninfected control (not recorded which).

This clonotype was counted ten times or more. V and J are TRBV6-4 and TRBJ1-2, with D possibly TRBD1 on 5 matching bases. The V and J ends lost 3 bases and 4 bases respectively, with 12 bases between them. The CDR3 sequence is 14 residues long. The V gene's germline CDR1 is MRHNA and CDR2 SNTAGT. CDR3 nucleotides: TGTGCCAGCAGTGAGGGGGAGGGATCCTATGGCTACACCTTC. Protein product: CASSEGEGSYGYTF.

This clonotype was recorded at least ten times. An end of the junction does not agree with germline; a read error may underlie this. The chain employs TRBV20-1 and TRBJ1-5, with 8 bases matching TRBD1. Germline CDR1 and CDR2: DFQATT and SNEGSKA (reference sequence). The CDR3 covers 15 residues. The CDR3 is CSASPGQVKNQPQHF. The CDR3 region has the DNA TGCAGTGCTAGCCCGGGACAGGTCAAGAATCAACCCCAGCATTTT.

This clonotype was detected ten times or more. The CDR3, as DNA: TGCGCCAGCAGCCAAGGCGGGTGGGCAGATACGCAGTATTTT. As protein: CASSQGGWADTQYF. The chain joins TRBV4-1 to TRBJ2-3; D is possibly TRBD2 (5 bases). The CDR3 has 14 residues. The germline V and J ends were trimmed by 1 base and 4 bases, with 9 bases remaining between them. Germline values: CDR1 MGHRA, CDR2 YSYEKL.

This CDR3 reads CASRKGTRGSGANVLTF. The CDR3 DNA is TGTGCCAGTAGAAAGGGAACCCGAGGATCTGGGGCCAACGTCCTGACTTTC. This chain joins TRBV19 and TRBJ2-6; D gene ambiguous. The CDR3 spans 17 residues. V lost 6 bases and J 1 base, leaving 16 bases between the germline ends. Germline lookup yields CDR1 LNHDA and CDR2 SQIVND (reference sequence).

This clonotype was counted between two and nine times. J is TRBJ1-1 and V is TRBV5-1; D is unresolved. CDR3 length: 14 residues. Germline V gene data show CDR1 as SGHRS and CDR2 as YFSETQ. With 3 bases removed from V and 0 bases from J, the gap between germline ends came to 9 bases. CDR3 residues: CASSSLVLNTEAFF. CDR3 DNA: TGCGCCAGCAGCTCACTAGTCTTGAACACTGAAGCTTTCTTT.

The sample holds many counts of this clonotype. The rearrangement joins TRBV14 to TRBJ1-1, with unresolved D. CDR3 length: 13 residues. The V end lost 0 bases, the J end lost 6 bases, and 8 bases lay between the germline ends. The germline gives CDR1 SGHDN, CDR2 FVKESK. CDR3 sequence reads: CASSQDPVPEAFF. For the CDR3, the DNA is TGTGCCAGCAGCCAAGATCCGGTCCCTGAAGCTTTCTTT.

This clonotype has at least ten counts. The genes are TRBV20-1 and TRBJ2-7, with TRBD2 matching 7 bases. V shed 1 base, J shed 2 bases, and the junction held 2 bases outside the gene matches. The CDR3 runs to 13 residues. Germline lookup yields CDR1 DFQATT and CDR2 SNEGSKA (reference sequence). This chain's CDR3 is CSARVRGAYEQYF. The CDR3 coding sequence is TGCAGTGCTAGAGTACGGGGGGCCTACGAGCAGTACTTC.

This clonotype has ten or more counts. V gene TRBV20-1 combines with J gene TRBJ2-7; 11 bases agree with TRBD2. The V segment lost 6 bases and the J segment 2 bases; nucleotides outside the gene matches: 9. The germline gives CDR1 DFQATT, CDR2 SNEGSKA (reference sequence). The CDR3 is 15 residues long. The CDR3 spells CSAVSRLAGTYEQYF. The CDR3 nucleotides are TGCAGTGCCGTATCTAGACTAGCGGGGACCTACGAGCAGTACTTC.

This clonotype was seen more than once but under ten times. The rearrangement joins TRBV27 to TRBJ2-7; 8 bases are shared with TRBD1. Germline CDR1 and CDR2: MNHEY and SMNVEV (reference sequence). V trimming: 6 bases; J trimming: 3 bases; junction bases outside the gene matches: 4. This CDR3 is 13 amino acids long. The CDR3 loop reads CASRRQGNYEQYF. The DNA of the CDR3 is TGTGCCAGCAGACGACAGGGGAACTACGAGCAGTACTTC.

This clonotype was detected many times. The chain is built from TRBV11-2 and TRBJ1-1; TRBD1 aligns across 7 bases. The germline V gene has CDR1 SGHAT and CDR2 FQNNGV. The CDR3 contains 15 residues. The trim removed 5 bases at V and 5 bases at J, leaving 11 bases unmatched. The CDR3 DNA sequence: TGTGCCAGCAGCCCCCGGACAGGATGGCGGACTGAAGCTTTCTTT. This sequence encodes CASSPRTGWRTEAFF.

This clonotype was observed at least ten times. For the CDR3, the DNA is TGTGCCAGCACCCAGGGACTGGGCAATGAGCAGTTCTTC. Protein: CASTQGLGNEQFF. The rearrangement uses TRBV2 and TRBJ2-1; D is perhaps TRBD2 (6 bases). The CDR3 totals 13 residues. V was cut by 7 bases and J by 6 bases, with 13 bases left in between. The germline V gene has CDR1 SNHLY and CDR2 FYNNEI.

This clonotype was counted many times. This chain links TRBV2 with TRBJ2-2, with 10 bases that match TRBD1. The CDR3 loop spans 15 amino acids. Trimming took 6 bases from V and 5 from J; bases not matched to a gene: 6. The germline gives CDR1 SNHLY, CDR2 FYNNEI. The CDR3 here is CASRGDRGETGELFF. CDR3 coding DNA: TGTGCCAGCAGGGGGGACAGGGGAGAGACCGGGGAGCTGTTTTTT.

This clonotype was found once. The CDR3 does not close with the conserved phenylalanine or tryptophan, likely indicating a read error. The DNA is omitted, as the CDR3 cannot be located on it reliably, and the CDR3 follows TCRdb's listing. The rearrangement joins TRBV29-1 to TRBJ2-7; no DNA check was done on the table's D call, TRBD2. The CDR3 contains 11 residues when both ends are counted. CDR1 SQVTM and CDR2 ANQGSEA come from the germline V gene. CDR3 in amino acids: CSVEDGHREPR.

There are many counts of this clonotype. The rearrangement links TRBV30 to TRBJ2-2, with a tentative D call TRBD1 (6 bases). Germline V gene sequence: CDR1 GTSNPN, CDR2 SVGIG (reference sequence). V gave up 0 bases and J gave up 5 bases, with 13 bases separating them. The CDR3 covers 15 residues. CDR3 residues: CAWSVGQGRTGELFF. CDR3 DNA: TGTGCCTGGAGTGTAGGGCAGGGGCGAACCGGGGAGCTGTTTTTT.

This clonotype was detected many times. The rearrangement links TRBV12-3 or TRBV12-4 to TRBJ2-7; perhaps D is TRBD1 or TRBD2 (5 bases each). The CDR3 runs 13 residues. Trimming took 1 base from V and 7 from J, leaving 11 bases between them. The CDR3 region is CASSLEGSGEQYF. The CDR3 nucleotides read TGTGCCAGCAGTTTAGAGGGGTCGGGAGAGCAGTACTTC.

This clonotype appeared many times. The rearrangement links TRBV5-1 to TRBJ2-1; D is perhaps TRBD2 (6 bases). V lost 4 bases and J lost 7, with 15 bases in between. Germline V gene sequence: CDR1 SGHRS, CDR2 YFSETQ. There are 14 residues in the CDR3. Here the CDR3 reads CASSRRAALNEQFF. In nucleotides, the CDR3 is TGCGCCAGCAGCCGGAGGGCCGCTTTGAATGAGCAGTTCTTC.

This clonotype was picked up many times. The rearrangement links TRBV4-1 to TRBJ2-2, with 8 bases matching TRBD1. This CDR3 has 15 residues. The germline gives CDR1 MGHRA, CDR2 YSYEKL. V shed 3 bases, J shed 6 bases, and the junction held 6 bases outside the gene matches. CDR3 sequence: CASSHKTGEAGELFF. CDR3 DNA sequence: TGCGCCAGCAGCCACAAGACAGGGGAGGCCGGGGAGCTGTTTTTT.

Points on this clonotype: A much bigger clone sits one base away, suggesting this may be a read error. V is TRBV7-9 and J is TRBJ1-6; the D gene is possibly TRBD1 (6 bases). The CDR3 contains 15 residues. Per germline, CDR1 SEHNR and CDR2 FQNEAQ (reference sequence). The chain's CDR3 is CASSSQGNLNSSLHF. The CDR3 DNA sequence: TGTGCCAGCAGCTCACAGGGTAACCTGAATTCATCCCTCCACTTT. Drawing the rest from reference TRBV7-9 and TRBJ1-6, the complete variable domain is DTGVSQNPRHKITKRGQNVTFRCDPISEHNRLYWYRQTLGQGPEFLTYFQNEAQLEKSRLLSDRFSAERPKGSFSTLEIQRTEQGDSAMYLCASSSQGNLNSSLHFGNGTRLTVT.

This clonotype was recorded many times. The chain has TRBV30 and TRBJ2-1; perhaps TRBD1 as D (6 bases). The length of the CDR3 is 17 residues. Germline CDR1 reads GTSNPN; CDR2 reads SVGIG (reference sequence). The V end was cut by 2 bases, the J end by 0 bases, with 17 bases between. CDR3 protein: CAWSNPRQESSYNEQFF. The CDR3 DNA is TGTGCCTGGAGTAACCCCCGACAGGAGAGCTCCTACAATGAGCAGTTCTTC.

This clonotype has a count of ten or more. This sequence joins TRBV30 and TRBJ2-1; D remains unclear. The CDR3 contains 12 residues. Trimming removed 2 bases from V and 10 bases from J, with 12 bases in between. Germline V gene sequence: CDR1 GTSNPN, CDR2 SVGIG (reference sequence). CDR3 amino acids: CAWSSDAEEQFF. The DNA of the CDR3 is TGTGCCTGGAGTTCTGATGCAGAGGAGCAGTTCTTC.

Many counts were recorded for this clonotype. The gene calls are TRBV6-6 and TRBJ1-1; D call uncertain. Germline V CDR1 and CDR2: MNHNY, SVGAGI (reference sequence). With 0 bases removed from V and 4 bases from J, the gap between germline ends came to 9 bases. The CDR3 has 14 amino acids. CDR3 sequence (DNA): TGTGCCAGCAGTTACTCGATCCCCGTCACTGAAGCTTTCTTT. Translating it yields CASSYSIPVTEAFF.

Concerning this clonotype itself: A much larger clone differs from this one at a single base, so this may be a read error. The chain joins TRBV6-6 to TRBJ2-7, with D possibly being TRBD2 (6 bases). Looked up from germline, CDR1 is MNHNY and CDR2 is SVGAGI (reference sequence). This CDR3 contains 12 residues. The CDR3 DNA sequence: TGTGCCACCTGGCGGGGCCCCTACGAGCAGCACTTC. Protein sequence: CATWRGPYEQHF.

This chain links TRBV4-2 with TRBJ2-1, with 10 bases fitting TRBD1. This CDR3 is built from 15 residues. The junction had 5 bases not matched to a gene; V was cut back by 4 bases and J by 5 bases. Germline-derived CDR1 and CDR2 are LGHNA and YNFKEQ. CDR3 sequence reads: CASSPGQGLDNEQFF. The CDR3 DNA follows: TGTGCCAGCAGCCCGGGACAGGGGCTCGACAATGAGCAGTTCTTC.

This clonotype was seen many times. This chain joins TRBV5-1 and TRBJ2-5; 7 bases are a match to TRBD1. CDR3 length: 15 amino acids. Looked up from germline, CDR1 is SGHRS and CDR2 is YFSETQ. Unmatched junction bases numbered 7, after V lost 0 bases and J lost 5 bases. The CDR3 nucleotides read TGCGCCAGCAGCTTGGAGAGGGGGCGTTGGGAGACCCAGTACTTC. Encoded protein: CASSLERGRWETQYF.

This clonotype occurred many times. CDR3 amino acids: CSALPGLAAGKQFF. DNA of the CDR3: TGCAGTGCTTTACCGGGACTAGCGGCTGGGAAGCAGTTCTTC. J is TRBJ2-1 and V is TRBV20-1; TRBD2 agrees at 11 bases. The CDR3 is 14 residues long. With V trimmed by 5 bases and J by 11 bases, 11 bases remained unmatched. Germline V CDR1 and CDR2: DFQATT, SNEGSKA (reference sequence).

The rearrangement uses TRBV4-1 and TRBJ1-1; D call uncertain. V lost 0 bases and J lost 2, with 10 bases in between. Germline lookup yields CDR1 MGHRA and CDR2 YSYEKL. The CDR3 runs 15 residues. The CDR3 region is CASSQDLIFNTEAFF. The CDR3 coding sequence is TGCGCCAGCAGCCAAGATCTCATTTTCAACACTGAAGCTTTCTTT.

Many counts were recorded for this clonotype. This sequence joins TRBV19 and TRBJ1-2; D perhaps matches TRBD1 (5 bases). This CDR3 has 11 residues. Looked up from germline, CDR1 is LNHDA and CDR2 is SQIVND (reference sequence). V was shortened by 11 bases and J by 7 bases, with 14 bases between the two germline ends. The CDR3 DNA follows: TGTGCCGCCCAAACAGGATTTGGCTACACCTTC. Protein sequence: CAAQTGFGYTF.